This entry describes one T cell receptor beta chain. Antigen specificity is unknown. This entry comes from a study of shared clonotypes between healthy human individuals. Study-wide points: Tissue TCR repertoires likely differ from these blood-only repertoires. Clonotypes which were not shared had lower generation probabilities than clonotypes that all four donors shared.

V lost 7 bases and J 8 bases, leaving 18 bases between the germline ends. This CDR3 contains 13 residues. CDR1 is SQVTM, CDR2 ANQGSEA, per germline. Sequencing used immunoSEQ multiplex PCR; TCRdb keeps in-frame clones, though not all of them. The sample lists roughly 1,800,000 clones; roughly 95% were seen once. Terminally differentiated effector memory CD45RA+ cells were left out of the naive CD8 fraction, which was CD45RO-negative and positively selected for CCR7. Only Caucasian adults living in Nashville, Tennessee served as donors. The sequence derives from a man between 18 and 29 years old in good health. The rearrangement joins TRBV29-1 to TRBJ2-4, with D perhaps matching TRBD1 (6 bases). The sequencing input was naive CD8+ T cells sorted from blood. CDR3 amino acids: CSGAPIEGDIQYF. CDR3 sequence (DNA): TGCAGCGGAGCACCCATCGAGGGGGACATTCAGTACTTC.